This section outlines one TCR beta chain sequence together with its context. The antigen is undetermined. Authors' methods: Between-group CDR3 differences, defined by clinicopathological status, yielded a distant-metastasis classifier for papillary thyroid cancer. TCRdb re-called the PCR reads through MiXCR. TCRdb's processing, not the study's, gives the V and J calls here. This sample has tens of thousands of clones; 20% to 25% occur once, and the top ten carry 3.5% to 5%. The sample originates from a study of metastatic and nonmetastatic thyroid tumors. About the study: Repertoire comparisons spanned blood and tumor or nodule tissue from malignant and benign thyroid patients. Study findings and constraints: Malignant thyroid tumors reportedly exceeded benign nodules significantly in TCR beta diversity, with the difference appearing in blood and tumor.

Thyroid surgery was performed in patients who had received no treatment beforehand. In germline, CDR1 is SQVTM, CDR2 ANQGSEA. This CDR3 has 12 residues. V lost 4 bases, J lost 10 bases, and 15 bases lay in between. This chain links TRBV29-1 with TRBJ2-3; D gene unclear. The sequenced material came from blood. The sequence was collected from a female donor with papillary thyroid cancer or a benign thyroid nodule (not recorded which). Some clones in this sample may be carry-over from other donors' samples. CDR3 coding DNA: TGCAGCGTTGGAGAGCACGGCGTAGCGCAGTATTTT. Protein product: CSVGEHGVAQYF.